A selection of T cell receptor beta chains follows, all from one sample in a study of early T cells in non-severe SARS-CoV-2 infection. TCRdb passed the 5' RACE reads through MiXCR, listing each CDR3 protein once. Among under 95,000 distinct CDR3 sequences, less than 15% were seen once, and the ten largest hold around 3.5%. The sequenced sample was whole blood. The receptors were sampled from an adult who was a healthcare worker with PCR-confirmed SARS-CoV-2 infection or an uninfected control (not recorded which). CDR3s leave out the opening cysteine and the closing phenylalanine or tryptophan. Rows may omit the clone size; those that give it use once, few, many or a size class.

clone_size v_call cdr3_length cdr3_aa
few TRBV28 15 ASSPPHNEGATGELF
many TRBV12-3/TRBV12-4 15 ASSGSGYLGQSREQF
few TRBV20-1 12 SARDQVQTNIQY
NA TRBV15 12 ATSRDPTYNEQF
NA TRBV29-1 12 SIARDGGSYEQY
NA TRBV28 14 ASSLFGSGRDNEQF
many TRBV28 15 ASRILSKDRGRSPLH
NA TRBV11-1 10 ASSQDSRGYT
NA TRBV12-3/TRBV12-4 9 ASANYNEQF
few TRBV6-5 12 ASSFDRVNTEAF
NA TRBV29-1 10 SVDSGGGEQY
few TRBV18 14 ASSRDRSSYNSPLH
NA TRBV28 12 ASSLYGQNTEAF
many TRBV20-1 12 SARDRLNTYEQY
few TRBV6-4 11 ASRATVQHGYT
few TRBV18 13 ASSPTAGGHNEQF
few TRBV6-1 15 ASRDLQGGGNTGELF
NA TRBV20-1 14 SARDQAGPLMETQY
many TRBV7-2 14 ASSSRLLGGRRELF
few TRBV6-5 12 ASRPPAGNGELF
NA TRBV5-1 14 ASSLVTGGDTDTQY
NA TRBV5-8 12 ASSFQGALTEAF
few TRBV19 12 ASRGLGNSYEQY
NA TRBV7-9 12 ASSKDLSTDTQY
NA TRBV11-3 13 ASSSGLSRGDTQY